What follows are 22 T cell receptor beta chains derived from one specimen sequenced in a study of blood T cell repertoires in COVID-19. This table comes from immunoSEQ multiplex PCR, and its TCRdb copy is limited to in-frame clones, with some not included. The sample holds approximately 180,000 clones, about 85% seen once. The sequencing input was peripheral blood. The receptors stem from a woman older than 75 with acute or convalescent COVID-19.

The CDR3 nucleotides are TGTGCCAGCAGCTTAAACGGGGGGGGTTTCAATGAGCAGTTCTTC. Its protein product is CASSLNGGGFNEQFF. The gene calls are TRBV7-2 and TRBJ2-1; 8 bases align to TRBD2. Germline V gene sequence: CDR1 SGHTA, CDR2 FQGNSA. The CDR3 consists of 15 residues. With 2 bases clipped from V and 6 bases from J, the junction kept 6 bases outside the gene matches. Using reference TRBV7-2 and TRBJ2-1 for the parts outside the CDR3, the full variable domain is GAGVSQSPSNKVTEKGKDVELRCDPISGHTALYWYRQSLGQGLEFLIYFQGNSAPDKSGLPSDRFSAERTGGSVSTLTIQRTQQEDSAVYLCASSLNGGGFNEQFFGPGTRLTVL.

CDR3 in DNA: TGTGCCAGCAGCTCAGGGACTAGCGCGATTGAGCAGTTCTTC. This gives the protein CASSSGTSAIEQFF. The genes are TRBV7-9 and TRBJ2-1; 10 nucleotides agree with TRBD2. Germline assignment: CDR1 SEHNR and CDR2 FQNEAQ (reference sequence). Trimming removed 4 bases from V and 9 bases from J; junction bases left unmatched: 6. This CDR3 comprises 14 residues.

The chain employs TRBV6-6 and TRBJ1-4; no clear D gene. The CDR3 runs to 14 residues. The germline gives CDR1 MNHNY, CDR2 SVGAGI (reference sequence). V was shortened by 10 bases and J by 0 bases, with 12 bases between the two germline ends. The CDR3 region is CATAARTTNEKLFF. The CDR3 nucleotides are TGTGCCACCGCGGCTCGTACAACTAATGAAAAACTGTTTTTT.

This sequence joins TRBV18 and TRBJ2-7, with 8 bases identical to TRBD1. This CDR3 comprises 15 residues. Per the germline V gene, CDR1 is KGHSH and CDR2 is LQKENI. The trim removed 5 bases at V and 3 bases at J, leaving 9 bases unmatched. The CDR3, as DNA: TGTGCCAGCTCATCTGAAGCAGGGGGCATCTACGAGCAGTACTTC. Protein: CASSSEAGGIYEQYF.

The J gene is TRBJ2-1, the V gene TRBV9, with 11 bases lining up with TRBD2. Germline V CDR1 and CDR2: SGDLS, YYNGEE. V was clipped by 3 bases and J by 6 bases; unmatched bases: 5. The CDR3 sequence is 15 residues long. The DNA of the CDR3 is TGTGCCAGCAGCGGCGGACTAGCGGGCGGCAATGAGCAGTTCTTC. Translated: CASSGGLAGGNEQFF.

V and J are TRBV24-1 and TRBJ2-1; 11 bases are shared with TRBD1. Germline CDR1 and CDR2: KGHDR and SFDVKD. After removal of 3 bases from V and 8 bases from J, the junction contained 8 bases not matched to a gene. The CDR3 consists of 16 residues. CDR3 nucleotides: TGTGCCACCAGTGATCCCGGGACAGGGGGGAGGGATGAGCAGTTCTTC. As protein: CATSDPGTGGRDEQFF.

The chain links TRBV6-1 to TRBJ1-2; D gene ambiguous. The CDR3 contains 13 residues. Germline V gene data show CDR1 as MNHNS and CDR2 as SASEGT. Between the trimmed V and J ends, which lost 2 bases and 0 bases, there was a span of 4 bases. The CDR3 loop reads CASSEQANYGYTF. As DNA, the CDR3 is TGTGCCAGCAGTGAACAGGCTAACTATGGCTACACCTTC.

The chain links TRBV6-6 to TRBJ2-7; 8 bases map to TRBD2. V was pared by 5 bases and J by 0 bases, with 6 bases of the junction left unmatched. CDR1 and CDR2 (germline): MNHNY, SVGAGI (reference sequence). This CDR3 spans 15 amino acids. Here the CDR3 reads CASSPTAGASYEQYF. The CDR3 nucleotides are TGTGCCAGCAGTCCAACAGCGGGGGCCTCCTACGAGCAGTACTTC.

This clone was detected only a few times. The V gene is TRBV10-2, the J gene TRBJ2-7; a possible D gene is TRBD2 (6 bases). CDR1 and CDR2 from the germline V gene are WSHSY and SAAADI. V lost 8 bases, J lost 7 bases, and 15 bases lay in between. CDR3 size: 12 residues. As DNA, the CDR3 is TGCGCCAGCGATGGGGGGTTGGGTGAGCAGTACTTC. Translating gives CASDGGLGEQYF.

This chain links TRBV3-1 (or the pseudogene TRBV3-2) with TRBJ2-7, with D tentatively TRBD1 (6 bases). The CDR3 runs 17 residues. V gave up 3 bases and J gave up 0 bases, with 18 bases separating them. Germline-derived CDR1 and CDR2 are LGHDT and YNNKEL (reference sequence). The DNA of the CDR3 is TGTGCCAGCAGCCACAAACTACAGGGACACACCTCCTACGAGCAGTACTTC. It is translated as CASSHKLQGHTSYEQYF.

The CDR3 protein is CASNRGQETQYF. CDR3 nucleotides: TGTGCCAGCAACAGGGGGCAGGAGACCCAGTACTTC. This rearrangement joins TRBV2 to TRBJ2-5; 9 bases fit TRBD1. The germline CDR1 and CDR2 sequences are SNHLY and FYNNEI. Trimming took 7 bases from V and 5 from J; bases not matched to a gene: 2. The CDR3 consists of 12 residues.

The V call is TRBV28, the J call TRBJ2-1; D not resolved. The CDR3 is made up of 13 amino acids. V was cut by 3 bases and J by 4 bases, with 7 bases left in between. Germline lookup yields CDR1 MDHEN and CDR2 SYDVKM. CDR3 DNA: TGTGCCAGCAGTTTGCGGCATTACAATGAGCAGTTCTTC. This translates into CASSLRHYNEQFF.

The V call is TRBV9, the J call TRBJ2-7; D remains ambiguous. The V end was cut by 2 bases, the J end by 0 bases, with 18 bases between. This CDR3 is 17 amino acids long. From germline, CDR1 is SGDLS and CDR2 YYNGEE. CDR3 nucleotides: TGTGCCAGCAGCGTCTCTCCAGGCGCTCTTAGCTCCTACGAGCAGTACTTC. Protein sequence: CASSVSPGALSSYEQYF.

V is TRBV18 and J is TRBJ2-7; 8 nucleotides match TRBD1. Germline V CDR1 and CDR2: KGHSH, LQKENI. This CDR3 is 15 amino acids long. With 6 bases clipped from V and 2 bases from J, the junction kept 9 bases outside the gene matches. The CDR3 DNA is TGTGCCAGCTCCCAAACGACAGGGGCCCCCTACGAGCAGTACTTC. It yields the protein CASSQTTGAPYEQYF.

The gene calls are TRBV7-6 and TRBJ2-6, with 8 bases matching TRBD2. The trim removed 5 bases at V and 2 bases at J, leaving 14 bases unmatched. Germline CDR1 reads SGHVS; CDR2 reads FNYEAQ. The CDR3 is 19 residues long. CDR3 residues: CASSPAMGGGPAGANVLTF. The CDR3 coding sequence is TGTGCCAGCAGCCCTGCCATGGGCGGGGGGCCGGCTGGGGCCAACGTCCTGACTTTC.

The chain combines TRBV20-1 with TRBJ2-1; D ambiguous. V was clipped by 5 bases and J by 6 bases, with 8 bases between them. Germline CDR1 DFQATT, CDR2 SNEGSKA (reference sequence). The CDR3 contains 11 residues. CDR3 in amino acids: CSAPLSNEQFF. As DNA, the CDR3 is TGCAGTGCTCCCCTCAGCAATGAGCAGTTCTTC.

In DNA form, the CDR3 reads TGTGCCAGCAGCTTAGGAGGGTCTCAAGAGACCCAGTACTTC. Translating it yields CASSLGGSQETQYF. The rearrangement uses TRBV7-2 and TRBJ2-5; D possibly corresponds to TRBD2 (5 bases). Germline CDR1 and CDR2: SGHTA and FQGNSA. V was pared by 1 base and J by 2 bases, with 8 bases between. The CDR3 extends over 14 amino acids. The entire variable domain, with the rest obtained from reference TRBV7-2 and TRBJ2-5, is as follows: GAGVSQSPSNKVTEKGKDVELRCDPISGHTALYWYRQSLGQGLEFLIYFQGNSAPDKSGLPSDRFSAERTGGSVSTLTIQRTQQEDSAVYLCASSLGGSQETQYFGPGTRLLVL.

This chain joins TRBV5-4 and TRBJ1-3; TRBD1 is a possible D gene (5 bases). Germline loops: CDR1 SGHNT, CDR2 YYREEE (reference sequence). This CDR3 has 16 residues. Between the trimmed V and J ends, which lost 2 bases and 4 bases, there was a span of 16 bases. The CDR3 loop reads CASSFAPLGGGNTIYF. The CDR3 nucleotides are TGTGCCAGCAGCTTTGCGCCCCTCGGGGGAGGAAACACCATATATTTT.

This sequence joins TRBV5-1 and TRBJ2-1; D is uncertain. V was cut by 0 bases and J by 7 bases, with 14 bases left in between. Germline V gives CDR1 SGHRS, CDR2 YFSETQ. The CDR3 length is 15 residues. The CDR3 DNA follows: TGCGCCAGCAGCTTGGATGTCCAGGCCCGTAATGAGCAGTTCTTC. Translating it yields CASSLDVQARNEQFF.

The chain links TRBV11-3 to TRBJ1-2, with TRBD1 identical over 8 bases. From germline, CDR1 is SGHNT and CDR2 YENEEA. The CDR3 is 13 amino acids. The ends lost 5 bases at V and 6 bases at J; junction bases unmatched: 5. The CDR3 region has the DNA TGTGCCAGCAGCCGTACAGGGGGAGATGGCTACACCTTC. Translation gives CASSRTGGDGYTF.

The chain joins TRBV12-5 to TRBJ2-1; no definite D call. Trimming stripped 0 bases from V and 1 base from J, with 10 bases between. The CDR3 sequence is 16 residues long. Germline V gene data show CDR1 as LGHNT and CDR2 as FRNRAP. The CDR3 loop is CASGLVLGVSYNEQFF. The CDR3 DNA is TGTGCTAGTGGTTTGGTACTCGGAGTATCCTACAATGAGCAGTTCTTC.

The count of this clone is one. The chain combines TRBV3-1 (or the pseudogene TRBV3-2) with TRBJ2-5; perhaps TRBD2 as D (7 bases). Germline CDR1 and CDR2: LGHDT and YNNKEL (reference sequence). The CDR3 totals 15 residues. Trimming cost V 1 base and J 2 bases, with 11 bases left between them. CDR3 protein: CASSQARGAQETQYF. CDR3 DNA sequence: TGTGCCAGCAGCCAAGCTCGGGGGGCGCAAGAGACCCAGTACTTC.